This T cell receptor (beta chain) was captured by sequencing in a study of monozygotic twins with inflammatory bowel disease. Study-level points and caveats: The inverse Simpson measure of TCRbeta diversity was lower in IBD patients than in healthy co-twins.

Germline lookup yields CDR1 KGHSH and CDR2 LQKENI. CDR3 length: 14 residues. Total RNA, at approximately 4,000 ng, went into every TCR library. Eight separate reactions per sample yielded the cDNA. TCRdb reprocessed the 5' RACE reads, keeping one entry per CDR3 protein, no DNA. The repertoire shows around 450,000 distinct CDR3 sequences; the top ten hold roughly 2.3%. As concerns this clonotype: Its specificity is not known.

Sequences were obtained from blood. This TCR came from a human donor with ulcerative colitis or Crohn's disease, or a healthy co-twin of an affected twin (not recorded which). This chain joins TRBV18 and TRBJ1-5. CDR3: CASSPGYKGQPQHF.